These 22 T cell receptor beta chains share one sample of origin, sequenced in a study of blood T cell repertoires in COVID-19. Data came from immunoSEQ multiplex PCR; TCRdb stores just in-frame clones and leaves some out. The table includes 200,000 to 250,000 clones, about 85% detected once. Material: PBMCs or T cells enriched from blood (not recorded which). All receptors derive from a woman under 40 who had recovered from COVID-19.

V usage is TRBV10-3 and J usage is TRBJ2-5; 10 bases match TRBD2. The CDR3 runs 14 residues. Germline loops: CDR1 ENHRY, CDR2 SYGVKD. The junction had 4 bases not matched to a gene; V was cut back by 6 bases and J by 3 bases. The CDR3 DNA follows: TGTGCCATCAGCTTAGCGGGGGGCGAAGAGACCCAGTACTTC. Its protein product is CAISLAGGEETQYF.

This chain uses TRBV6-5 with TRBJ1-1; a weak D match, TRBD1 (6 bases). CDR1 is MNHEY and CDR2 is SVGAGI in the germline V gene. The CDR3 totals 14 residues. Trimming took off 2 bases at V and 5 bases at J, with 12 bases between the two ends. CDR3 nucleotides: TGTGCCAGCAGTTACGACAGGCGTGGGACTGAAGCTTTCTTT. It encodes CASSYDRRGTEAFF.

The chain joins TRBV5-5 to TRBJ1-4; no clear D. In germline, CDR1 is SGHKS, CDR2 YYEKEE (reference sequence). The CDR3 loop spans 15 amino acids. Deletions cut 0 bases from V and 5 bases from J, with 11 bases between. The CDR3 DNA follows: TGTGCCAGCAGCTTGGCCGGGAACGGCAATGAAAAACTGTTTTTT. Amino acids: CASSLAGNGNEKLFF.

The rearrangement uses TRBV3-1 (or the pseudogene TRBV3-2) and TRBJ1-6; TRBD1 agrees at 11 bases. Trimming cost V 5 bases and J 8 bases; bases outside gene matches: 5. The CDR3 sequence is 15 residues long. CDR1 LGHDT and CDR2 YNNKEL come from the germline V gene (reference sequence). The CDR3 reads CASSFRDRGDSPLHF. CDR3 DNA sequence: TGTGCCAGCAGCTTCCGGGACAGGGGGGATTCACCCCTCCACTTT.

This clone was seen just once. The V gene is TRBV5-8, the J gene TRBJ1-4; no clear D gene. This CDR3 is built from 10 residues. Germline assignment: CDR1 SGHTS and CDR2 YDEGEE. Trimming left V 9 bases short and J 10 bases short, with 10 bases between. CDR3 nucleotides: TGTGCCACCGGAGGTGGAAAACTGTTTTTT. As protein: CATGGGKLFF.

Only one count was recorded for this clone. Written as DNA, the CDR3 is TGCGCCAGCAGCTTTGGGGGGGCAGGTGAAAAACTGTTTTTT. This codes for CASSFGGAGEKLFF. The V call is TRBV5-1, the J call TRBJ1-4, with D possibly TRBD1 on 6 matching bases. The CDR3 covers 14 residues. Trimming stripped 2 bases from V and 7 bases from J, with 12 bases between. CDR1 is SGHRS, CDR2 YFSETQ, per germline.

CDR3 nucleotides: TGTGCCATCAGTGAGTCGTGGGGGACATCCAGTACCGGGGAGCTGTTTTTT. Its protein is CAISESWGTSSTGELFF. The chain combines TRBV10-3 with TRBJ2-2; TRBD1 is a possible D gene (6 bases). Germline V gene lookup returns CDR1 ENHRY and CDR2 SYGVKD. This CDR3 is 17 amino acids long. With 0 bases removed from V and 5 bases from J, the gap between germline ends came to 16 bases.

V gene TRBV7-7 combines with J gene TRBJ1-4; D gene unclear. Trimming left V 5 bases short and J 3 bases short, with 13 bases between. Germline CDR1 is SSHAT and CDR2 is FNYEAQ (reference sequence). The CDR3 contains 15 residues. CDR3 protein: CASSATSSANEKLFF. The CDR3, as DNA: TGTGCCAGCAGCGCCACGTCCTCGGCTAATGAAAAACTGTTTTTT.

The J gene is TRBJ2-5, the V gene TRBV3-1 (or the pseudogene TRBV3-2), with 11 bases matching TRBD2. Unmatched junction bases numbered 7, after V lost 0 bases and J lost 1 base. CDR1 and CDR2 (germline): LGHDT, YNNKEL (reference sequence). The CDR3 length is 18 residues. Here the CDR3 reads CASSQDTSGGGLQETQYF. The CDR3, as DNA: TGTGCCAGCAGCCAAGATACTAGCGGGGGAGGACTCCAAGAGACCCAGTACTTC.

V gene TRBV5-1 combines with J gene TRBJ2-1; possible D gene TRBD2, 5 bases. Looked up from germline, CDR1 is SGHRS and CDR2 is YFSETQ. With 0 bases removed from V and 1 base from J, the gap between germline ends came to 14 bases. The CDR3 runs to 17 residues. The DNA for the CDR3 is TGCGCCAGCAGCTTGGCTAAGGGAAGCGGTTCCTACAATGAGCAGTTCTTC. This encodes CASSLAKGSGSYNEQFF.

V usage is TRBV6-5 and J usage is TRBJ1-6, with 8 bases aligning to TRBD1. The CDR3 totals 15 residues. The V segment lost 4 bases and the J segment 9 bases; nucleotides outside the gene matches: 8. The germline V gene encodes CDR1 MNHEY and CDR2 SVGAGI. CDR3 sequence (DNA): TGTGCCAGCAGTTTATTTGCTACAGGGGGTTCACCCCTCCACTTT. Protein sequence: CASSLFATGGSPLHF.

The gene calls are TRBV6-4 and TRBJ2-1, with TRBD2 identical over 13 bases. The length of the CDR3 is 15 residues. The germline CDR1 and CDR2 sequences are MRHNA and SNTAGT. Trimming cost V 6 bases and J 8 bases; bases outside gene matches: 7. This CDR3 is CASRELAGGMDEQFF. CDR3 in DNA: TGTGCCAGCAGGGAACTAGCGGGGGGGATGGATGAGCAGTTCTTC.

V is TRBV5-8 and J is TRBJ1-5; weak D call: TRBD1 (6 bases). In germline, CDR1 is SGHTS, CDR2 YDEGEE. This CDR3 region has 15 residues. Trimming left V 2 bases short and J 2 bases short, with 11 bases between. The CDR3 bases are TGTGCCAGCAGCTTTAGCAGGGGCGGCAATCAGCCCCAGCATTTT. It yields the protein CASSFSRGGNQPQHF.

In its sample, this clone was seen once. This sequence joins TRBV7-2 and TRBJ2-5; 7 nucleotides match TRBD2. Germline V gives CDR1 SGHTA, CDR2 FQGNSA. The CDR3 is 13 residues long. V shed 8 bases, J shed 1 base, and the junction held 4 bases outside the gene matches. CDR3 protein: CASAAGVQETQYF. The CDR3 coding sequence is TGTGCCAGCGCTGCGGGGGTCCAAGAGACCCAGTACTTC. The whole variable domain, filled in from reference TRBV7-2 and TRBJ2-5, reads GAGVSQSPSNKVTEKGKDVELRCDPISGHTALYWYRQSLGQGLEFLIYFQGNSAPDKSGLPSDRFSAERTGGSVSTLTIQRTQQEDSAVYLCASAAGVQETQYFGPGTRLLVL.

About this clone: The junction does not match germline at one end; this may be a read error. V is TRBV6-1 and J is TRBJ2-3; D is perhaps TRBD1 (8 bases). This CDR3 has 17 residues. CDR1 and CDR2 from the germline V gene are MNHNS and SASEGT. This chain's CDR3 is CASSENRGWGGTGTQYF. In nucleotides, the CDR3 is TGTGCCAGCAGTGAAAACAGGGGTTGGGGGGGGACAGGTACGCAGTATTTT.

This clone was counted once. The chain is built from TRBV7-8 and TRBJ1-2, with D possibly TRBD1 on 5 matching bases. V was shortened by 5 bases and J by 0 bases, with 13 bases between the two germline ends. Looked up from germline, CDR1 is SGHVS and CDR2 is FQNEAQ. The CDR3 contains 15 residues. The CDR3 coding sequence is TGTGCCAGCAGCCCTACAGGCAGAGCTAACTATGGCTACACCTTC. Its protein product is CASSPTGRANYGYTF.

The V call is TRBV5-1, the J call TRBJ2-5, with 13 bases fitting TRBD2. This CDR3 spans 17 amino acids. Germline V CDR1 and CDR2: SGHRS, YFSETQ. The V gene end was trimmed by 6 bases and the J gene end by 4 bases; junction bases not matched to a gene: 12. The CDR3 sequence: CASTEGTSGDAGETQYF. CDR3 bases: TGCGCCAGCACCGAAGGGACTAGCGGGGACGCAGGAGAGACCCAGTACTTC.

V usage is TRBV10-3 and J usage is TRBJ1-2, with 7 bases matching TRBD1. The CDR3 is 12 amino acids. V was pared by 7 bases and J by 9 bases, with 8 bases of the junction left unmatched. Germline-derived CDR1 and CDR2 are ENHRY and SYGVKD. CDR3 DNA sequence: TGTGCCATCACACAGGGGTTGATGAGCTACACCTTC. Residues: CAITQGLMSYTF.

The chain has TRBV7-9 and TRBJ1-3, with D maybe TRBD1 (5 bases). Germline V gene sequence: CDR1 SEHNR, CDR2 FQNEAQ (reference sequence). Trimming took off 10 bases at V and 1 base at J, with 14 bases between the two ends. The CDR3 length is 14 residues. The CDR3 DNA reads TGTGCCATAATATCCGGGACTTCTGGAAACACCATATATTTT. This gives the protein CAIISGTSGNTIYF. Full variable domain (remainder filled in from reference TRBV7-9 and TRBJ1-3): DTGVSQNPRHKITKRGQNVTFRCDPISEHNRLYWYRQTLGQGPEFLTYFQNEAQLEKSRLLSDRFSAERPKGSFSTLEIQRTEQGDSAMYLCAIISGTSGNTIYFGEGSWLTVV.

This clone appeared a few times. The chain is built from TRBV4-1 and TRBJ1-2; a weak D match, TRBD1 (5 bases). Germline values: CDR1 MGHRA, CDR2 YSYEKL. The CDR3 runs to 18 residues. V was cut by 0 bases and J by 4 bases, with 21 bases left in between. CDR3 sequence reads: CASSQDLQRFSDSYGYTF. The DNA for the CDR3 is TGCGCCAGCAGCCAAGATCTTCAACGGTTTTCTGACAGCTATGGCTACACCTTC.

The rearrangement uses TRBV6-4 and TRBJ2-5; tentative D call: TRBD1 (5 bases). Per the germline V gene, CDR1 is MRHNA and CDR2 is SNTAGT. This CDR3 comprises 13 residues. Trimming removed 6 bases at V and 2 bases at J, with 10 bases between. CDR3 nucleotide sequence: TGTGCCAGCAGCAGGGATTTGCAAGAGACCCAGTACTTC. Encoded protein: CASSRDLQETQYF.

V usage is TRBV2 and J usage is TRBJ1-4; 9 bases line up with TRBD1. The V gene's germline CDR1 is SNHLY and CDR2 FYNNEI. V lost 6 bases, J lost 10 bases, and 6 bases stayed unmatched. This CDR3 region has 13 residues. CDR3 protein: CASRGDRAGKLFF. CDR3 sequence (DNA): TGTGCCAGCAGAGGGGACAGGGCTGGAAAACTGTTTTTT. The full variable domain, in which reference TRBV2 and TRBJ1-4 provide the parts outside the CDR3, is EPEVTQTPSHQVTQMGQEVILRCVPISNHLYFYWYRQILGQKVEFLVSFYNNEISEKSEIFDDQFSVERPDGSNFTLKIRSTKLEDSAMYFCASRGDRAGKLFFGSGTQLSVL.